The 3 T cell receptor beta chains reported below all come from one sample, sequenced in a study of blood T cell repertoires in COVID-19. Using immunoSEQ multiplex PCR, the repertoire was profiled, and TCRdb retains in-frame clones only, with some absent. The sample contains around 620,000 clones, 75% to 90% of which appear only once. The sample taken for sequencing was peripheral blood. Receptor source: a woman under 30 with acute or convalescent COVID-19.

V usage is TRBV5-8 and J usage is TRBJ1-6; the D gene is possibly TRBD1 (5 bases). The germline V gene has CDR1 SGHTS and CDR2 YDEGEE. The ends were cut back, 3 bases at V and 8 bases at J, with 15 bases in the middle. The CDR3 contains 15 residues. The CDR3: CASSSTGSVYSPLHF. DNA for the CDR3: TGTGCCAGCAGCTCTACAGGTTCGGTCTATTCACCCCTCCACTTT.

This rearrangement joins TRBV19 to TRBJ2-4; D not resolved. This CDR3 spans 13 amino acids. Germline values: CDR1 LNHDA, CDR2 SQIVND (reference sequence). V lost 5 bases and J lost 7, with 12 bases in between. CDR3 loop: CASSRIDNNIQYF. The DNA for the CDR3 is TGTGCCAGTAGTCGCATCGACAACAACATTCAGTACTTC.

CDR3 loop: CASSRGQLNTEAFF. CDR3 nucleotides: TGTGCCAGCTCACGGGGACAGTTAAACACTGAAGCTTTCTTT. The chain combines TRBV18 with TRBJ1-1; TRBD1 matches at 7 bases. The CDR3 sequence is 14 residues long. Trimming at V came to 4 bases and at J to 2 bases, leaving 4 bases not matched to a gene. Per the germline V gene, CDR1 is KGHSH and CDR2 is LQKENI.